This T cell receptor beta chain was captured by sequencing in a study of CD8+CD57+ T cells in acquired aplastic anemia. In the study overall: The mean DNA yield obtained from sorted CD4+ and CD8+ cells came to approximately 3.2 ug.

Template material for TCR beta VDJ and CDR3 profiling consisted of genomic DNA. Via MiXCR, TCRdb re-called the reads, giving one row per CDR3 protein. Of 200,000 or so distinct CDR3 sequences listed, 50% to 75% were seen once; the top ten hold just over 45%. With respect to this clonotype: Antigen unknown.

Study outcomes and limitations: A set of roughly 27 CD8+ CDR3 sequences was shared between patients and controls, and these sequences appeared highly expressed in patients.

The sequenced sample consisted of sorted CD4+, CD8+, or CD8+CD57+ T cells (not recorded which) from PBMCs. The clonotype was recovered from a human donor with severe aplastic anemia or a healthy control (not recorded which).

The CDR3 spells CASSPRQGEVQETQYF. In nucleotides, the CDR3 is TGTGCCAGCAGCCCCAGACAGGGAGAGGTTCAAGAGACCCAGTACTTC. The rearrangement links TRBV7-9 to TRBJ2-5; 7 bases line up with TRBD1. J was trimmed by 2 bases and V by 5 bases; bases with no gene match: 11. Germline CDR1 and CDR2: SEHNR and FQNEAQ (reference sequence). There are 16 residues in the CDR3. Together with reference TRBV7-9 and TRBJ2-5, the CDR3 gives the full variable domain: DTGVSQNPRHKITKRGQNVTFRCDPISEHNRLYWYRQTLGQGPEFLTYFQNEAQLEKSRLLSDRFSAERPKGSFSTLEIQRTEQGDSAMYLCASSPRQGEVQETQYFGPGTRLLVL.